This T cell receptor (beta chain) was identified in a study of response to subunit inactivated influenza vaccine. Study findings and constraints: It was suggested by the authors that few new T cells are recruited by each seasonal influenza vaccination.

TCRdb ran MiXCR on the RT-PCR reads and lists one entry per CDR3 protein. The sample lists approximately 700,000 distinct CDR3 sequences; over 11% were seen once. Comment on this clonotype: Its cognate antigen is unknown.

Trimming took 8 bases from V and 8 from J; bases not matched to a gene: 2. Germline-derived CDR1 and CDR2 are MDHEN and SYDVKM. There are 13 residues in the CDR3. The chain carries TRBV28 and TRBJ2-1; 14 bases line up with TRBD2. The clonotype was recovered from a man in his fifties or sixties who received an inactivated influenza vaccine. Specimen: PBMCs from blood, collected 14 days before vaccination. This CDR3 reads CASGTSGSHEQFF. Here the CDR3 DNA reads TGTGCCAGCGGGACTAGCGGGAGTCATGAGCAGTTCTTC.